These T cell receptor beta chains were read from a single sample in a study of T cells in tuberculosis. Libraries were prepared by immunoSEQ multiplex PCR; TCRdb keeps only in-frame clonotypes and omits some of them. The sample has 20,000 to 25,000 clones, about 96% seen once. The sequenced material came from PBMCs. These TCRs come from a donor between 10 and 29 years old with latent tuberculosis or without tuberculosis infection. Both conserved end residues are part of each CDR3. The D gene is left open where the match is weak. Some rows mark clone size as missing; the rest say once, few, many or name a class of expanded clone.

TRBJ1-1 | NA | TRBV11-2 | NA | TGTGCCAGCAGCATTACGGACACGCGTCGCGAAGCTTTCTTT | CASSITDTRREAFF
TRBJ2-5 | TRBD2 | TRBV10-1 | NA | TGCGCCAGCAGTAACCCGCGGGGGGACCAAGAGACCCAGTACTTC | CASSNPRGDQETQYF
TRBJ1-4 | NA | TRBV7-2 | NA | TGTGCCAGCAGCTTAGAGGGGACAACTAATGAAAAACTGTTTTTT | CASSLEGTTNEKLFF
TRBJ1-1 | NA | TRBV6-6 | NA | TGTGCCAGCGTCCGCTCGGGGGTGACTGAAGCTTTCTTT | CASVRSGVTEAFF
TRBJ1-2 | NA | TRBV15 | NA | TGTGCCACCACCTCGACAGTAAACTATGGCTACACCTTC | CATTSTVNYGYTF
TRBJ2-3 | NA | TRBV30 | once | TGTGCCTGGAGTCTAGGGGGGGGGCCCACAGATACGCAGTATTTT | CAWSLGGGPTDTQYF
TRBJ2-3 | TRBD1 | TRBV2 | NA | TGTGCCAGCAGTGTACTGGACAGGGGTGCAGATACGCAGTATTTT | CASSVLDRGADTQYF
TRBJ2-5 | TRBD2 | TRBV11-3 | once | TGTGCCAGCAGCGAAACTAGCGGGGTCGAGACCCAGTACTTC | CASSETSGVETQYF
TRBJ2-7 | NA | TRBV7-2 | NA | TGTGCCAGTCGTAGGACAGCCAATTTGGAAGAGCAGTACTTC | CASRRTANLEEQYF
TRBJ2-1 | NA | TRBV5-1 | NA | TGCGCCAGCAGCATCCCGGGACAAGGGAGAGATGAGCAGTTCTTC | CASSIPGQGRDEQFF
TRBJ2-7 | NA | TRBV15 | NA | TGTGCCACCAGCAGAGATCGGCTAGGAGCCTACGAGCAGTACTTC | CATSRDRLGAYEQYF
TRBJ1-2 | NA | TRBV5-4 | NA | TGTGCCAGCAGCTTGTTCCAGGGGAACTATGGCTACACCTTC | CASSLFQGNYGYTF
TRBJ2-5 | NA | TRBV5-1 | once | TGCGCCAGCCGCCCAGGGGTTGTAGAGGAGACCCAGTACTTC | CASRPGVVEETQYF
TRBJ1-2 | TRBD1 | TRBV7-8 | NA | TGTGCCAGCAGCAACCTACGGGACAGGGGTGGTGGCTACACCTTC | CASSNLRDRGGGYTF
TRBJ1-1 | NA | TRBV29-1 | NA | TGCAGCGTTGACCCCGGACAGTTGGGCACTGAAGCTTTCTTT | CSVDPGQLGTEAFF
TRBJ1-1 | NA | TRBV2 | few | TGTGCCAGCAGTGATAACAGGGTCACTGAAGCTTTCTTT | CASSDNRVTEAFF
TRBJ2-7 | NA | TRBV5-4 | NA | TGTGCCAGCAGCGGAGATCCTGGCTACGAGCAGTACTTC | CASSGDPGYEQYF
TRBJ1-1 | NA | TRBV4-2 | NA | TGTGCCAGCGCGATTAGGGGAGGAAACACTGAAGCTTTCTTT | CASAIRGGNTEAFF
TRBJ1-2 | TRBD1 | TRBV29-1 | NA | TGCAGCGTAAGCAGGGGGGATGGCTACACCTTC | CSVSRGDGYTF
TRBJ1-1 | NA | TRBV10-3 | NA | TGTGCCATCAGTGAGGTCCAGGGGCGTCCTGAAGCTTTCTTT | CAISEVQGRPEAFF
TRBJ1-1 | TRBD1 | TRBV15 | NA | TGTGCCACCAGCATACCGCCCGACAGGGTCATGAACACTGAAGCTTTCTTT | CATSIPPDRVMNTEAFF
TRBJ2-7 | TRBD2 | TRBV4-1 | NA | TGCGCCAGCAGCCAAGTCGGGGGGAACAGGCAGTACTTC | CASSQVGGNRQYF
TRBJ2-7 | NA | TRBV4-1 | NA | TGCGCCAGCAGCCCGACAGGTCCCTTGGGGGAGCAGTACTTC | CASSPTGPLGEQYF
TRBJ1-2 | NA | TRBV9 | NA | TGTGCCAGCAGCCCCCCCGCGGGTGAACCGCATGGCTACACCTTC | CASSPPAGEPHGYTF
TRBJ2-7 | NA | TRBV5-6 | NA | TGTGCCAGCAGCTTGGCCAATTTAGCTAAGCAGTACTTC | CASSLANLAKQYF
TRBJ1-2 | TRBD1 | TRBV10-3 | NA | TGTGCCAGCTCAGGGGGTAACTATGGCTACACCTTC | CASSGGNYGYTF
TRBJ1-2 | NA | TRBV19 | once | TGTGCCAGTAGTATAGATCGGACAGTCAACACGGGGGGCTACACCTTC | CASSIDRTVNTGGYTF
TRBJ1-2 | TRBD1 | TRBV29-1 | once | TGCAGCGTTGAGACCGCGGCCCTACAGGGGCGCAGCTATGGCTACACCTTC | CSVETAALQGRSYGYTF
TRBJ2-3 | NA | TRBV30 | NA | TGTGCCTGGATCGACCAGGGTTCAGATACGCAGTATTTT | CAWIDQGSDTQYF
TRBJ1-1 | NA | TRBV18 | NA | TGTGCCAGCTCACCACGGGAGGCGGGGACGTTGAACACTGAAGCTTTCTTT | CASSPREAGTLNTEAFF